The next 15 T cell receptor beta chains were all read from a single sample in a study of somatic mutations in cytotoxic T cells in rheumatoid arthritis. Produced via immunoSEQ multiplex PCR; TCRdb's table is partial and in-frame only. The sample includes nearly 11,000 clones, approximately 84% of them seen just once. The material sequenced was CD8+ T cells sorted from blood. These TCRs come from a woman aged 55-75 years with rheumatoid arthritis.

This clone turned up a few times. This chain joins TRBV30 and TRBJ2-7; a weak D match, TRBD2 (5 bases). CDR1 is GTSNPN and CDR2 is SVGIG in the germline V gene (reference sequence). The CDR3 sequence is 12 residues long. V was clipped by 0 bases and J by 4 bases, with 7 bases between them. Here the CDR3 reads CAWSVSGYEQYF. For the CDR3, the DNA is TGTGCCTGGAGTGTAAGCGGTTACGAGCAGTACTTC.

V is TRBV11-2 and J is TRBJ2-7; 13 bases match TRBD2. With V trimmed by 0 bases and J by 5 bases, 16 bases remained unmatched. CDR1 and CDR2 (germline): SGHAT, FQNNGV. There are 20 residues in the CDR3. CDR3 coding DNA: TGTGCCAGCAGCTTAGAAGGGGGGAGGGGGACTAGCGGGATAGGGGACGAGCAGTACTTC. Translating gives CASSLEGGRGTSGIGDEQYF.

This sequence joins TRBV6-5 and TRBJ1-3; TRBD1 aligns across 9 bases. Trimming took 7 bases from V and 0 from J; bases not matched to a gene: 4. Germline CDR1 MNHEY, CDR2 SVGAGI. The CDR3 covers 15 residues. The CDR3 is CASKMTGGSGNTIYF. CDR3 coding DNA: TGTGCCAGCAAAATGACAGGGGGCTCTGGAAACACCATATATTTT.

This chain's CDR3 is CSALGLSSYEQYF. Written as DNA, the CDR3 is TGCAGCGCGCTAGGTCTTAGCTCCTACGAGCAGTACTTC. This chain links TRBV29-1 with TRBJ2-7; D unresolved. There are 13 residues in the CDR3. Germline-derived CDR1 and CDR2 are SQVTM and ANQGSEA. V shed 7 bases and J shed 0 bases, with 13 bases lying between them.

This chain uses TRBV12-5 with TRBJ2-1, with 7 bases aligning to TRBD1. The V and J ends lost 5 bases and 7 bases, in that order; junction bases with no gene match: 5. CDR1 LGHNT and CDR2 FRNRAP come from the germline V gene. The CDR3 is made up of 13 amino acids. The DNA of the CDR3 is TGTGCTAGTGGTCTGACAGGGCCAAATGAGCAGTTCTTC. Protein sequence: CASGLTGPNEQFF.

This clone appeared a single time. This chain connects TRBV7-8 to TRBJ2-1; a possible D gene is TRBD2 (5 bases). Germline-derived CDR1 and CDR2 are SGHVS and FQNEAQ. Trimming pared 2 bases from V and 5 bases from J, leaving 10 bases between. The length of the CDR3 is 14 residues. For the CDR3, the DNA is TGTGCCAGCAGCTTACGAAGAGCGGACAATGAGCAGTTCTTC. This translates into CASSLRRADNEQFF. The variable domain in full, completed from reference TRBV7-8 and TRBJ2-1, reads GAGVSQSPRYKVAKRGQDVALRCDPISGHVSLFWYQQALGQGPEFLTYFQNEAQLDKSGLPSDRFFAERPEGSVSTLKIQRTQQEDSAVYLCASSLRRADNEQFFGPGTRLTVL.

V is TRBV2 and J is TRBJ2-1, with 11 bases lining up with TRBD2. The V and J ends lost 1 base and 14 bases, in that order; junction bases with no gene match: 10. In germline, CDR1 is SNHLY, CDR2 FYNNEI. The CDR3 is 15 amino acids. The CDR3 nucleotides are TGTGCCAGCAGTGAAGAGGGACTAGCGGCACCCTTGGAGTTCTTC. Translated, it gives CASSEEGLAAPLEFF.

This rearrangement joins TRBV5-8 to TRBJ2-7; D is perhaps TRBD1 (6 bases). CDR1 is SGHTS, CDR2 YDEGEE, per germline. The CDR3 consists of 10 residues. This CDR3 is CSSQGNEQYF. CDR3 nucleotide sequence: TGTTCATCTCAGGGGAACGAGCAGTACTTC.

This clone occurred a few times. The genes are TRBV6-5 and TRBJ1-1; no clear D. The CDR3 extends over 13 amino acids. With 6 bases removed from V and 0 bases from J, the gap between germline ends came to 8 bases. The germline gives CDR1 MNHEY, CDR2 SVGAGI. CDR3: CASSSRVNTEAFF. CDR3 bases: TGTGCCAGCAGCTCGCGGGTGAACACTGAAGCTTTCTTT.

This clone was seen once. CDR3 protein: CAAGSGAGGSIGEQFF. The CDR3 DNA is TGTGCCGCAGGTAGTGGCGCGGGAGGCTCGATAGGCGAGCAGTTCTTC. The chain is built from TRBV5-6 and TRBJ2-1; 8 bases match TRBD2. Germline values: CDR1 SGHDT, CDR2 YYEEEE. V lost 10 bases, J lost 10 bases, and 22 bases stayed unmatched. The CDR3 runs 16 residues. Combining the CDR3 with reference TRBV5-6 and TRBJ2-1 gives the whole variable domain DAGVTQSPTHLIKTRGQQVTLRCSPKSGHDTVSWYQQALGQGPQFIFQYYEEEERQRGNFPDRFSGHQFPNYSSELNVNALLLGDSALYLCAAGSGAGGSIGEQFFGPGTRLTVL.

The J gene is TRBJ2-3, the V gene TRBV5-4; the D gene is possibly TRBD1 (5 bases). The length of the CDR3 is 18 residues. Trimming took 2 bases from V and 1 from J, leaving 20 bases between them. CDR1 and CDR2 from the germline V gene are SGHNT and YYREEE (reference sequence). Here the CDR3 DNA reads TGTGCCAGCAGCTTCGGACAATTGCTTTCTTTAGGCACAGATACGCAGTATTTT. Translated: CASSFGQLLSLGTDTQYF.

This clone was seen only once. The rearrangement links TRBV12-5 to TRBJ2-1; 10 positions match TRBD2. The germline gives CDR1 LGHNT, CDR2 FRNRAP. The CDR3 is made up of 17 amino acids. The J segment lost 5 bases and the V segment lost 1 base, leaving 8 bases of the junction unmatched. The CDR3 DNA is TGTGCTAGTGGTTTGGACCCCACGGGACTAGCGAACAATGAGCAGTTCTTC. Its protein is CASGLDPTGLANNEQFF. Combining the CDR3 with reference TRBV12-5 and TRBJ2-1 gives the whole variable domain DARVTQTPRHKVTEMGQEVTMRCQPILGHNTVFWYRQTMMQGLELLAYFRNRAPLDDSGMPKDRFSAEMPDATLATLKIQPSEPRDSAVYFCASGLDPTGLANNEQFFGPGTRLTVL.

The chain couples TRBV27 to TRBJ1-2; no firm D call. V was pared by 3 bases and J by 0 bases, with 11 bases between. Germline CDR1 is MNHEY and CDR2 is SMNVEV (reference sequence). The CDR3 is 15 amino acids. DNA for the CDR3: TGTGCCAGCAGTTTTCGGAGGGCATCTAACTATGGCTACACCTTC. Translation gives CASSFRRASNYGYTF.

The chain links TRBV15 to TRBJ2-1; D is ambiguous. The germline CDR1 and CDR2 sequences are LNHNV and YYDKDF (reference sequence). CDR3 size: 12 residues. V lost 1 base and J lost 6, with 4 bases in between. The CDR3 sequence is CATSRVGNEQFF. The DNA for the CDR3 is TGTGCCACCAGCAGAGTCGGCAATGAGCAGTTCTTC.

V usage is TRBV9 and J usage is TRBJ1-1, with 8 bases lining up with TRBD1. CDR1 SGDLS and CDR2 YYNGEE come from the germline V gene. J gave up 4 bases and V 2 bases, and 4 bases lay outside the gene matches. This CDR3 has 14 residues. The DNA of the CDR3 is TGTGCCAGCAGCGTTGTGACAGGGGCCACTGAAGCTTTCTTT. Translated, it gives CASSVVTGATEAFF.